The clone carrying this T cell receptor (beta chain) was detected only once. The antigen remains unidentified. Documented time point: week 11, during vaccination. Mutant IDH1 20-mer peptide, at 300 ug, made up each vaccine dose, with topical imiquimod. The assay was immunoSEQ multiplex PCR, and TCRdb's table has in-frame clones only and misses some. Of roughly 70,000 clones in the sample, 84% were seen once. This specimen belongs to a study of a mutant IDH1 vaccine in newly diagnosed glioma. For the study at large: Patients in the study were vaccinated eight times, receiving shots in weeks 1, 3, 5, 7, 11, 15, 19 and 23. Vaccines began 4-6 weeks after radiotherapy alone, or with temozolomide cycles. Males made up approximately 60% and females about 38% of treated patients, whose mean age was approximately 41 years. Overall study results and limits: Evidence of vaccine-induced immune responses was documented in 85% to 95% of patients.

This CDR3 contains 14 residues. V lost 7 bases and J lost 2, with 13 bases in between. Germline V gene lookup returns CDR1 MNHEY and CDR2 SMNVEV (reference sequence). The receptor comes from a woman aged 45 to 65 with glioma. This specimen was PBMCs, taken from a glioma patient whose treatment included an IDH1 peptide vaccine. The rearrangement links TRBV27 to TRBJ2-3; the D is unclear. The CDR3 protein is CASISPAHTDTQYF. Here the CDR3 DNA reads TGTGCCAGCATCAGCCCTGCCCACACAGATACGCAGTATTTT.